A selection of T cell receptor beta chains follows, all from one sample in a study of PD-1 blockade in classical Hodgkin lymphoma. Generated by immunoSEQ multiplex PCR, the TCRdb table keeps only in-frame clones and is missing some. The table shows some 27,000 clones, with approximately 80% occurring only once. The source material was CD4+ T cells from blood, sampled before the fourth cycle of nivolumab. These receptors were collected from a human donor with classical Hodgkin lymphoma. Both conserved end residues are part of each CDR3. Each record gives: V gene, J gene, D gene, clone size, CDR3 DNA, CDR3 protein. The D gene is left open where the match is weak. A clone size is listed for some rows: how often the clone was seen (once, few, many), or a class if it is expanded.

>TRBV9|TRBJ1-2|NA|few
TGTGCCAGCAGCGCCAACAGGGTTAATTATGGCTACACCTTC
CASSANRVNYGYTF
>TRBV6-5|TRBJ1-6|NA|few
TGTGCCAGCAGGCCACAGGGAATTAACAGTTCACCCCTCCACTTT
CASRPQGINSSPLHF
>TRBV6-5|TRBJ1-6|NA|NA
TGTGCCAGCAGTTACATGTTAGGGGGAGGGGATTCACCCCTCCACTTT
CASSYMLGGGDSPLHF
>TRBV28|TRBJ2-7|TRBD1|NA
TGTGCCAGCAGCTACAGGGGGACCGAGCAGTACTTC
CASSYRGTEQYF
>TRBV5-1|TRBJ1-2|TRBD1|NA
TGCGCCAGCAGCTTGGGCCAGGGGGGTGGCTACACCTTC
CASSLGQGGGYTF
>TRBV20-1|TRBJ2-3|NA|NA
TGCAGTGCTAGGTATGGGGATACGCAGTATTTT
CSARYGDTQYF
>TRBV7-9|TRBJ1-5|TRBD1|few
TGTGCCAGCAGCCGAACAGGGGATCAGCCCCAGCATTTT
CASSRTGDQPQHF
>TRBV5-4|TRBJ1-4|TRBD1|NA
TGTGCCAGCAGCAAAGGACAGGAAAATAATGAAAAACTGTTTTTT
CASSKGQENNEKLFF
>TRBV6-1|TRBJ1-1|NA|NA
TGTGCCAGCAGTCCGCTGACAGGTGGGATCGCTGAAGCTTTCTTT
CASSPLTGGIAEAFF
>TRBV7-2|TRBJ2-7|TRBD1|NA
TGTGCCAGCAGCTTCCCAGGGGGCGAGCAGTACTTC
CASSFPGGEQYF